The sequence of this TCR beta chain was determined in a study of glioma-infiltrating T cells. TCR alpha and beta CDR3 regions were amplified from RNA using iRepertoire nested multiplex PCR. TCRdb reprocessed the multiplex PCR reads via MiXCR and lists one record per CDR3 protein. The sample yields roughly 190,000 distinct CDR3 sequences, over 25% seen once. There are many counts of this clonotype. Germline lookup yields CDR1 LNHDA and CDR2 SQIVND (reference sequence). V lost 3 bases, J lost 3 bases, and 14 bases lay in between. The CDR3 consists of 15 residues. This sequence originates from a human donor with low-grade glioma or glioblastoma, undergoing nonglioma brain surgery, or in good health (not recorded which). Sequenced sample: glioma tissue, nonneoplastic brain tissue, or PBMCs (not recorded which). The V and J genes are TRBV19 and TRBJ1-1; D uncertain. The DNA for the CDR3 is TGTGCCAGTAGTATCAGCGCCGTTAGGGACACTGAAGCTTTCTTT. Residues: CASSISAVRDTEAFF.